Below are 13 T cell receptor beta chains sequenced from a single sample in a study of control samples from healthy donors and cancer patients. Method: immunoSEQ multiplex PCR; TCRdb's copy keeps in-frame clones and lacks some. The sample includes 90,000 to 100,000 clones, more than 75% seen only once; the top ten take 2%. The sequenced material came from blood. These receptors all stem from a man aged 55 to 70 in good health.

V usage is TRBV3-1 (or the pseudogene TRBV3-2) and J usage is TRBJ2-7, with D uncertain. This CDR3 is 13 amino acids long. The V end lost 3 bases, the J end lost 6 bases, and 12 bases lay between the germline ends. CDR1 and CDR2 from the germline V gene are LGHDT and YNNKEL (reference sequence). The CDR3: CASSQKERSEQYF. Written as DNA, the CDR3 is TGTGCCAGCAGCCAGAAAGAAAGGAGCGAGCAGTACTTC.

CDR3 sequence reads: CASSLAADTQYF. The CDR3 DNA is TGCGCCAGCAGCTTGGCCGCAGATACGCAGTATTTT. This sequence joins TRBV5-1 and TRBJ2-3; D not certain. V was cut by 0 bases and J by 4 bases, with 3 bases left in between. This CDR3 has 12 residues. Germline V gene lookup returns CDR1 SGHRS and CDR2 YFSETQ.

This clone was recorded once. V gene TRBV29-1 combines with J gene TRBJ2-1, with TRBD2 matching over 8 bases. The germline V gene has CDR1 SQVTM and CDR2 ANQGSEA. The V gene end was trimmed by 6 bases and the J gene end by 10 bases; junction bases not matched to a gene: 17. CDR3 size: 15 residues. This CDR3 reads CSVTRGLAGSAEQFF. The CDR3 region has the DNA TGCAGCGTAACCCGTGGACTAGCAGGATCCGCCGAGCAGTTCTTC.

The chain employs TRBV6-5 and TRBJ2-3; possibly TRBD1 or TRBD2 for D (5 bases each). In germline, CDR1 is MNHEY, CDR2 SVGAGI. This CDR3 spans 14 amino acids. V lost 4 bases, J lost 6 bases, and 14 bases lay in between. CDR3 sequence (DNA): TGTGCCAGCAGTTCCCTTGAGTGGGGGGATACGCAGTATTTT. Its translation: CASSSLEWGDTQYF.

The chain is built from TRBV4-2 and TRBJ2-7; D unclear. Trimming cost V 0 bases and J 2 bases, with 11 bases left between them. CDR3 length: 15 amino acids. The germline CDR1 and CDR2 sequences are LGHNA and YNFKEQ. Here the CDR3 reads CASSQEGPSTYEQYF. CDR3 in DNA: TGTGCCAGCAGCCAAGAGGGCCCCTCGACCTACGAGCAGTACTTC.

The CDR3 nucleotides read TGTGCCAGCAGCCAGGCCCTGCCGGGACTAGCGGGGGGTGAGCAGTTCTTC. Translation: CASSQALPGLAGGEQFF. The chain links TRBV7-6 to TRBJ2-1; 15 bases fit TRBD2. Germline-derived CDR1 and CDR2 are SGHVS and FNYEAQ. Trimming cost V 5 bases and J 9 bases; bases outside gene matches: 11. The CDR3 length is 17 residues.

The chain uses TRBV9 and TRBJ2-3; TRBD1 is a possible D gene (5 bases). The CDR3 consists of 15 residues. Germline CDR1 SGDLS, CDR2 YYNGEE. Trimming shortened V by 4 bases and J by 9 bases, and 21 bases separated the two germline ends. The CDR3 sequence is CASSPWTRGGTTQYF. The CDR3 bases are TGTGCCAGCAGCCCCTGGACAAGGGGTGGCACGACGCAGTATTTT. Full variable domain (missing parts from reference TRBV9 and TRBJ2-3): DSGVTQTPKHLITATGQRVTLRCSPRSGDLSVYWYQQSLDQGLQFLIQYYNGEERAKGNILERFSAQQFPDLHSELNLSSLELGDSALYFCASSPWTRGGTTQYFGPGTRLTVL.

The chain carries TRBV15 and TRBJ2-5; D may be TRBD1 or TRBD2 (6 bases each). Trimming pared 5 bases from V and 5 bases from J, leaving 15 bases between. The CDR3 is made up of 14 amino acids. CDR1 is LNHNV and CDR2 is YYDKDF in the germline V gene (reference sequence). Written as DNA, the CDR3 is TGTGCCACCAGCTTCTGGGGGGCCCGCGAGACCCAGTACTTC. This encodes CATSFWGARETQYF.

A few counts support this clone. The V call is TRBV30, the J call TRBJ1-5; TRBD1 matches at 8 bases. The CDR3 totals 13 residues. The germline V gene has CDR1 GTSNPN and CDR2 SVGIG (reference sequence). The V gene end was trimmed by 3 bases and the J gene end by 5 bases; junction bases not matched to a gene: 3. Here the CDR3 DNA reads TGTGCCTGGAGCAGGGGGCTCGATCAGCCCCAGCATTTT. This encodes CAWSRGLDQPQHF.

The chain carries TRBV5-4 and TRBJ1-1, with D tentatively TRBD1 (6 bases). This CDR3 is built from 17 residues. Trimming removed 2 bases at V and 0 bases at J, with 17 bases between. From germline, CDR1 is SGHNT and CDR2 YYREEE (reference sequence). The CDR3 DNA follows: TGTGCCAGCAGCTTTATCTTCGGGGGCTTCATGAACACTGAAGCTTTCTTT. Protein: CASSFIFGGFMNTEAFF.

The V and J genes are TRBV6-5 and TRBJ2-7; D is perhaps TRBD1 (5 bases). The V end lost 0 bases, the J end lost 2 bases, and 11 bases lay between the germline ends. The CDR3 loop spans 15 amino acids. The V gene's germline CDR1 is MNHEY and CDR2 SVGAGI. Written as DNA, the CDR3 is TGTGCCAGCAGTTACTCCCGGCAGGGTGCCTACGAGCAGTACTTC. Its translation is CASSYSRQGAYEQYF.

This chain uses TRBV29-1 with TRBJ2-1, with D perhaps TRBD1 or TRBD2 (6 bases each). The V gene's germline CDR1 is SQVTM and CDR2 ANQGSEA. The CDR3 covers 11 residues. Trimming stripped 3 bases from V and 10 bases from J, with 10 bases between. The CDR3 nucleotides read TGCAGCGTTGAGAAGGGGGGCGAGCAGTTCTTC. Protein product: CSVEKGGEQFF.

The J gene is TRBJ2-2, the V gene TRBV5-1; 11 bases are shared with TRBD1. J gave up 4 bases and V 3 bases, and 2 bases lay outside the gene matches. The CDR3 loop spans 15 amino acids. CDR1 SGHRS and CDR2 YFSETQ come from the germline V gene. The chain's CDR3 is CASSSGQGGTGELFF. CDR3 bases: TGCGCCAGCAGCTCGGGACAGGGGGGCACCGGGGAGCTGTTTTTT.